This T cell receptor beta chain was documented in a study of neurological immune-mediated disorders. This CDR3 contains 15 residues. Trimming left V 5 bases short and J 1 base short, with 14 bases between. This clonotype was seen at least ten times. TCRdb itself ran the 5' RACE reads through MiXCR, one entry per CDR3 protein. Of about 74,000 distinct CDR3 sequences listed, around 5.2% are singletons. The V call is TRBV12-3 or TRBV12-4, the J call TRBJ2-5; D gene ambiguous. This sequence originates from a young man with multiple sclerosis. Material for sequencing was PBMCs. Here the CDR3 reads CASSPPSRLQETQYF. DNA for the CDR3: TGTGCCAGCAGTCCCCCGTCCCGCCTCCAAGAGACCCAGTACTTC.